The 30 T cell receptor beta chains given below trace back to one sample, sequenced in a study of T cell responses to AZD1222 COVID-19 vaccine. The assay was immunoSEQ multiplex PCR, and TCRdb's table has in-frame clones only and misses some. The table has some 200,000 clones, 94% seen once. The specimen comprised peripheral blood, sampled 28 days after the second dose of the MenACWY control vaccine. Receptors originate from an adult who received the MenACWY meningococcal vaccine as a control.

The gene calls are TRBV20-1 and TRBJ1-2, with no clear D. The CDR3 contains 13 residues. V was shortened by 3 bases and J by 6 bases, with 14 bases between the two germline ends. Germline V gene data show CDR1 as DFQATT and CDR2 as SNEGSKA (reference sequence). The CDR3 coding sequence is TGCAGTGCTAGTGGCTCGCAGAGGCATGGCTACACCTTC. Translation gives CSASGSQRHGYTF.

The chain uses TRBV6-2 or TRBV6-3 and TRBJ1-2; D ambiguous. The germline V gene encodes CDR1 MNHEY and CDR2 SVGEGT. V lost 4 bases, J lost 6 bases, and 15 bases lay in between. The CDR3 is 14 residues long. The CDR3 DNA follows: TGTGCCAGCAGTTCGGGGAAAACGCACGATGGCTACACCTTC. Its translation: CASSSGKTHDGYTF.

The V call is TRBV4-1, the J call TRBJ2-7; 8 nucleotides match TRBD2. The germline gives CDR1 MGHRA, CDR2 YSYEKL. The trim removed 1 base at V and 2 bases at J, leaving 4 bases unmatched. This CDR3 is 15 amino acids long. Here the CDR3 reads CASSQANSGAYEQYF. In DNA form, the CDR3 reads TGCGCCAGCAGCCAAGCTAATAGCGGGGCCTACGAGCAGTACTTC.

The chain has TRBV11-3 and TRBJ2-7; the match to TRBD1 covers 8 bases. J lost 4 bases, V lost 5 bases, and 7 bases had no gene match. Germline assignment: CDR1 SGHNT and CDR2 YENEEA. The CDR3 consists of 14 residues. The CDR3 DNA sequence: TGTGCCAGCAGCCCAAATGGACAGGGATACGAGCAGTACTTC. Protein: CASSPNGQGYEQYF.

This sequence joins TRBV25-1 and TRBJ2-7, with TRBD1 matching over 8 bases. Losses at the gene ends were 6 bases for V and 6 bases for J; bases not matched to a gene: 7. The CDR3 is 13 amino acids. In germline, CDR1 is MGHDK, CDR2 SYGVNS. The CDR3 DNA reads TGTGCCAGCAGGTCAGGGGGCTCAAGCGAGCAGTACTTC. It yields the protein CASRSGGSSEQYF.

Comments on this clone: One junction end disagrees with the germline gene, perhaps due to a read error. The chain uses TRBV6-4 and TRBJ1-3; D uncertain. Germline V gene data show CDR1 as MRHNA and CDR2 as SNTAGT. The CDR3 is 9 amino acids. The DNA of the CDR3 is TGTGCCAGCAGTGGGACTTCGGAGTTT. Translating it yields CASSGTSEF.

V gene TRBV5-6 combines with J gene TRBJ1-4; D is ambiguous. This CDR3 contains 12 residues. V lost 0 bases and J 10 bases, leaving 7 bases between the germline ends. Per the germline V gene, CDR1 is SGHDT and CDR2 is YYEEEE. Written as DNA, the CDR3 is TGTGCCAGCAGCTTGGTGGTGGGAAAACTGTTTTTT. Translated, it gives CASSLVVGKLFF.

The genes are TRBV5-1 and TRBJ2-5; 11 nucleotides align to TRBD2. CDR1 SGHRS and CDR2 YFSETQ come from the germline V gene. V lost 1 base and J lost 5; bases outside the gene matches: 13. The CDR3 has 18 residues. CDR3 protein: CASSLLDSGGAGLETQYF. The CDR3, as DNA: TGCGCCAGCAGCTTGCTGGATAGCGGGGGGGCCGGGTTGGAGACCCAGTACTTC.

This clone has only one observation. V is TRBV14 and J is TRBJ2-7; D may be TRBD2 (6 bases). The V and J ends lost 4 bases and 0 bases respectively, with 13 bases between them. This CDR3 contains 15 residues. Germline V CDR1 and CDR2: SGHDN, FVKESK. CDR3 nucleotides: TGTGCCAGCAGCCGAACGGAGGGGATCTCCTACGAGCAGTACTTC. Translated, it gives CASSRTEGISYEQYF.

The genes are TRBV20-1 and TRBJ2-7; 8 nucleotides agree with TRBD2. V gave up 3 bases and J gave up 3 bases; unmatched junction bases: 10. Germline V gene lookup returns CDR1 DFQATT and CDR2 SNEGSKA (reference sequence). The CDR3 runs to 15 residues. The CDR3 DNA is TGCAGTGCTAGTACCCTTAGCGGGACCAACTACGAGCAGTACTTC. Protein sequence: CSASTLSGTNYEQYF.

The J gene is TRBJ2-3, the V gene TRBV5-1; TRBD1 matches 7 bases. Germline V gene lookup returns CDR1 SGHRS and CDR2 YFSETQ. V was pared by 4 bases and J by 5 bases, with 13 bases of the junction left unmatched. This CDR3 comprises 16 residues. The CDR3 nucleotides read TGCGCCAGCAGCCCCGGGCAGTGGGACAGCGGAGATACGCAGTATTTT. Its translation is CASSPGQWDSGDTQYF.

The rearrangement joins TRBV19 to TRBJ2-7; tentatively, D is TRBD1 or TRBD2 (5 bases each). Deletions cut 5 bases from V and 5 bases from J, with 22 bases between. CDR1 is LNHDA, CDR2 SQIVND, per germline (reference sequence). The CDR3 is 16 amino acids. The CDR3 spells CASSVPGTQETHEQYF. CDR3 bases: TGTGCCAGTAGTGTTCCCGGGACCCAAGAGACCCACGAGCAGTACTTC.

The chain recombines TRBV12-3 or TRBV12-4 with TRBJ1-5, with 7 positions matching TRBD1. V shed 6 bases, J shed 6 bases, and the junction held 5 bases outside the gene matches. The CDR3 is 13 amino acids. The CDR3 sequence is CASRQDRVQPQHF. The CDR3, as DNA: TGTGCCAGCAGGCAAGACAGGGTTCAGCCCCAGCATTTT.

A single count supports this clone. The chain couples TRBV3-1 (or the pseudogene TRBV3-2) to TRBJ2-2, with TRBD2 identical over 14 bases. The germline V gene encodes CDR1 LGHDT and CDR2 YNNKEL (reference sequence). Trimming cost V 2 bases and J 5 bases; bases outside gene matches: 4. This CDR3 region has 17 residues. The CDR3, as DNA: TGTGCCAGCAGCCAACCTGGGACTAGCGGGAGAACCGGGGAGCTGTTTTTT. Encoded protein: CASSQPGTSGRTGELFF.

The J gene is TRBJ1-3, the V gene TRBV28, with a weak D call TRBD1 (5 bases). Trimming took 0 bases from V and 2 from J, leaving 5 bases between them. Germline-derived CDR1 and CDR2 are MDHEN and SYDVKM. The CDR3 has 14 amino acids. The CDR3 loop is CASSLWGAGNTIYF. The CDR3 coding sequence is TGTGCCAGCAGTTTATGGGGGGCTGGAAACACCATATATTTT.

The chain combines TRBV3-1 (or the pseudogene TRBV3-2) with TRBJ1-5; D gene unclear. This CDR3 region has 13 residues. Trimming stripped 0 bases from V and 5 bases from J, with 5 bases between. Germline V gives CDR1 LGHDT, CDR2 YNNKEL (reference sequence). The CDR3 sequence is CASSQDPHQPQHF. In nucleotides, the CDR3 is TGTGCCAGCAGCCAAGATCCCCATCAGCCCCAGCATTTT.

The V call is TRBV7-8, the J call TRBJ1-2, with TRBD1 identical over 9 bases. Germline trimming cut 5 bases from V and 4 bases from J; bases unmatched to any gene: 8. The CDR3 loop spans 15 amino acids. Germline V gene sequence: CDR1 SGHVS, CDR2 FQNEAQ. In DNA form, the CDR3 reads TGTGCCAGCAGCGCACAGGGGGCCGTGGGCTATGGCTACACCTTC. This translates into CASSAQGAVGYGYTF.

CDR3: CASSLSGQGDTEAFF. DNA for the CDR3: TGTGCCAGCAGCTTATCGGGACAGGGGGACACTGAAGCTTTCTTT. The chain has TRBV11-2 and TRBJ1-1, with TRBD1 matching 11 bases. With 2 bases clipped from V and 3 bases from J, the junction kept 2 bases outside the gene matches. Germline V gene sequence: CDR1 SGHAT, CDR2 FQNNGV. The CDR3 totals 15 residues. The whole variable domain, remainder taken from reference TRBV11-2 and TRBJ1-1, is EAGVAQSPRYKIIEKRQSVAFWCNPISGHATLYWYQQILGQGPKLLIQFQNNGVVDDSQLPKDRFSAERLKGVDSTLKIQPAKLEDSAVYLCASSLSGQGDTEAFFGQGTRLTVV.

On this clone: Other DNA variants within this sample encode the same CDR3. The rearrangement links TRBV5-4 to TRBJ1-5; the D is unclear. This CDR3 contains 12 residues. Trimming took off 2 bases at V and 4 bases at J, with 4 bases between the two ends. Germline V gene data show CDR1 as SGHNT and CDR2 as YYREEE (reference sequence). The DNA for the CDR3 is TGTGCCAGCAGCTTAGAAAATCAGCCCCAGCATTTT. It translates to CASSLENQPQHF.

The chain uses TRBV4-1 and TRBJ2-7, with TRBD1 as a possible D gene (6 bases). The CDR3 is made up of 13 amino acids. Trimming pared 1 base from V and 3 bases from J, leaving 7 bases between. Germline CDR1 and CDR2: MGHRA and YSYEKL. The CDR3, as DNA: TGCGCCAGCAGCCAAGCCAGGGGCTACGAGCAGTACTTC. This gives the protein CASSQARGYEQYF.

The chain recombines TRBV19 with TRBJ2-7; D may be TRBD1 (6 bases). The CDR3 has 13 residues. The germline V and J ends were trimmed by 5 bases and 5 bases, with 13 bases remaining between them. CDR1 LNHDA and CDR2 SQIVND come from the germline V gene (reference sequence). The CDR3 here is CASSWGLLDEQYF. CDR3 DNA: TGTGCCAGTAGTTGGGGGCTCCTTGACGAGCAGTACTTC.

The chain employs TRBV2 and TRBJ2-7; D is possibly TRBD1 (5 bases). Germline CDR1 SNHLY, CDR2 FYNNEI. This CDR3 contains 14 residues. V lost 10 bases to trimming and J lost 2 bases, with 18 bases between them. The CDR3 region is CATTWYGQTYEQYF. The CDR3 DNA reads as TGTGCCACCACGTGGTACGGACAAACCTACGAGCAGTACTTC.

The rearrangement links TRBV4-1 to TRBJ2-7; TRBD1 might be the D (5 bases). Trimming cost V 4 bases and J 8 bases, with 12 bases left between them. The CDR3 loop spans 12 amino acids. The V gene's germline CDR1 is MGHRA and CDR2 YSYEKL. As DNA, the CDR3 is TGCGCCAGCAGCCGCGTAGGGGTAAAGCAGTACTTC. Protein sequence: CASSRVGVKQYF.

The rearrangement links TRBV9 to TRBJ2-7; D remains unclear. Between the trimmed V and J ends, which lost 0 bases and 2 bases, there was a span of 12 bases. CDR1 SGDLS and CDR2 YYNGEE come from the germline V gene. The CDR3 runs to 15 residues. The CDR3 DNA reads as TGTGCCAGCAGCGTAGGCTCACCGGGTCCCTACGAGCAGTACTTC. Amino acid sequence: CASSVGSPGPYEQYF.

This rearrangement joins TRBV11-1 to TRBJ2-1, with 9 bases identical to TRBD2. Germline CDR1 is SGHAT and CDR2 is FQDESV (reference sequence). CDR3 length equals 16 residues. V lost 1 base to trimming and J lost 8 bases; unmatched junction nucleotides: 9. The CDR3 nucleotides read TGTGCCAGCAGCTTAGTAAGCAGCGGGAGGATGGATGAGCAGTTCTTC. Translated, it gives CASSLVSSGRMDEQFF.

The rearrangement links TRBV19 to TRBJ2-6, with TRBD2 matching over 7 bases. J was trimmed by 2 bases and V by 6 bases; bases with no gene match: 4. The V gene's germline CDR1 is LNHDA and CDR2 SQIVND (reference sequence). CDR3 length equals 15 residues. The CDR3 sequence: CASSRGTTGANVLTF. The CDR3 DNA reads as TGTGCCAGTAGCCGAGGGACTACTGGGGCCAACGTCCTGACTTTC.

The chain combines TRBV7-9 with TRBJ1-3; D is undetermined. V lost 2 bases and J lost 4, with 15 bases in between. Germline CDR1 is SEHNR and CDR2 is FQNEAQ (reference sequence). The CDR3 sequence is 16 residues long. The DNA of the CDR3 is TGTGCCAGCAGCTTATTGGTCCGGGCAGGCGGAAACACCATATATTTT. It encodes CASSLLVRAGGNTIYF.

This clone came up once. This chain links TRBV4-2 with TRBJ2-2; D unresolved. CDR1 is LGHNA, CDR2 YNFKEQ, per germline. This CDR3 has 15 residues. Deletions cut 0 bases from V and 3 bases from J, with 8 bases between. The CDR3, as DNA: TGTGCCAGCAGCCAAGAAGGGCAGTACACCGGGGAGCTGTTTTTT. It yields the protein CASSQEGQYTGELFF.

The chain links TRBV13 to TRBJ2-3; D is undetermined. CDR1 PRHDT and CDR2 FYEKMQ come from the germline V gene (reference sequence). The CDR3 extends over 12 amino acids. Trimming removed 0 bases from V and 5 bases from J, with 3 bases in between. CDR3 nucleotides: TGTGCCAGCAGCTTAGGGGTAGATACGCAGTATTTT. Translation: CASSLGVDTQYF.

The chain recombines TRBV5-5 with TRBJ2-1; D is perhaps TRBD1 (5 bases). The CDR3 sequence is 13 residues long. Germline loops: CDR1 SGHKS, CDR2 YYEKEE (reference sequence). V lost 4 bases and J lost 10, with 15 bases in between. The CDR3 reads CASSTGRFLEQFF. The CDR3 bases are TGTGCCAGCAGCACAGGACGCTTCTTGGAGCAGTTCTTC. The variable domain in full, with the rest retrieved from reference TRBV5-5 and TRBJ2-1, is DAGVTQSPTHLIKTRGQQVTLRCSPISGHKSVSWYQQVLGQGPQFIFQYYEKEERGRGNFPDRFSARQFPNYSSELNVNALLLGDSALYLCASSTGRFLEQFFGPGTRLTVL.